A single T cell receptor (beta chain) is shown here with its context. Its specificity is unknown. The study reverse transcribed the entire isolated RNA, so it sequenced expressed TCRB transcripts. Generated by immunoSEQ multiplex PCR, the TCRdb table keeps only in-frame clones and is missing some. The sample has around 290,000 clones; about 7.8% are singletons. The data derive from a study of beta chain features in type 1 diabetes. The study, taken as a whole, reports: Among all four CD4+ subsets, Type 1 diabetes patients had TCRB CDR3s that were moderately but significantly shorter. Among patients, naive, central memory and Treg TCRB repertoires appeared more similar than among healthy donors.

CD4+ cells of the naive, central memory, regulatory and stem cell-like memory types were sorted via CD45RO/CCR7/CD25/CD127/CD95/CD27. The CDR3 runs to 12 residues. Trimming took 1 base from V and 3 from J, leaving 4 bases between them. Germline V gene sequence: CDR1 SGHTA, CDR2 FQGNSA. The receptor was isolated from a young woman in good health. Sample: central memory CD4+ T cells from blood. This rearrangement joins TRBV7-2 to TRBJ2-7; D gene unclear. The CDR3: CASSLDHYEQYF. CDR3 DNA sequence: TGTGCCAGCAGCTTAGACCACTACGAGCAGTACTTC.